This T cell receptor (beta chain) comes out of a study of T-cell reconstitution after alpha-beta-depleted transplantation in children. Preparation of the TCRbeta library involved a method that used unique molecular identifiers. One entry per CDR3 protein results from TCRdb running MiXCR on the PCR reads. The table shows hundreds of thousands of distinct CDR3 sequences, with roughly 13% occurring only once. The ends lost 4 bases at V and 6 bases at J; junction bases unmatched: 20. CDR1 is SGHRS and CDR2 is YFSETQ in the germline V gene. The CDR3 is 19 amino acids. Here the sequenced sample was PBMCs, taken from the stem cell graft. This receptor was identified in a human donor who donated a stem cell graft to a child with Fanconi anemia. The chain links TRBV5-1 to TRBJ2-1, with 9 bases lining up with TRBD2. The chain's CDR3 is CASSPGTSSRGTPSNEQFF. In DNA form, the CDR3 reads TGCGCCAGCAGCCCCGGGACTAGCTCGCGAGGCACCCCGTCCAATGAGCAGTTCTTC.